This T cell receptor (beta chain) was observed in a study of CD8 T cells in ankylosing spondylitis. Study outcomes and limitations: Disease-linked clones had a CD8+ phenotype and relatively low frequency in peripheral blood. A TCR beta motif made of fewer than ten highly homologous variants seemed typical of ankylosing spondylitis blood. The study looked at matched synovial fluid samples from ankylosing spondylitis patients. Disease-linked clones were reported to be significantly enriched there.

By quantitative 5'-RACE with molecular barcodes, the TCR beta libraries were made. TCRdb re-called the 5' RACE reads with MiXCR, one entry per CDR3 protein. The data contain some 840,000 distinct CDR3 sequences, 10% to 15% of them seen just once; the ten biggest clones take up 0.45% to 0.6%. Between the trimmed V and J ends, which lost 3 bases and 0 bases, there was a span of 6 bases. Germline values: CDR1 DFQATT, CDR2 SNEGSKA (reference sequence). This CDR3 comprises 13 residues. This clonotype has at least ten counts. The antigen remains undetermined. The sample comprised blood, either unsorted or a sorted T cell fraction (not recorded which). The sequence derives from a male donor with ankylosing spondylitis. The V and J genes are TRBV20-1 and TRBJ1-5; D is ambiguous. In DNA form, the CDR3 reads TGCAGTGCTAGCCGGCATAGCAATCAGCCCCAGCATTTT. It is translated as CSASRHSNQPQHF.